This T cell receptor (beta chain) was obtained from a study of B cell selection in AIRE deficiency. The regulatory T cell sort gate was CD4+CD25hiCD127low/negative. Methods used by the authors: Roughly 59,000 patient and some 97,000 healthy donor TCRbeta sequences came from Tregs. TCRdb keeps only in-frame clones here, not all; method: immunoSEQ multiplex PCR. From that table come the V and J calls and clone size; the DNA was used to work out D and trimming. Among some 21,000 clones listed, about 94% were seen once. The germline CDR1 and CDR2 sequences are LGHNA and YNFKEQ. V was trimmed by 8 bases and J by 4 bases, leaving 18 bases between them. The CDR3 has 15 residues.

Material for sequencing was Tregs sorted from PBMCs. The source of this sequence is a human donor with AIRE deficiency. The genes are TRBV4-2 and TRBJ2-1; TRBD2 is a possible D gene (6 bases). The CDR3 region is CASARGASAYNEQFF. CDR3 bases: TGTGCCAGCGCACGAGGGGCTAGCGCATACAATGAGCAGTTCTTC.